A single sample gave rise to the 15 T cell receptor beta chains below, sequenced in a study of T-cell reconstitution after alpha-beta-depleted transplantation in children. The TCRbeta library incorporated unique molecular identifiers. A single record per CDR3 protein comes from TCRdb applying MiXCR to the PCR reads. This table has a few hundred thousand distinct CDR3 sequences, 27% appearing once. The sequenced sample was PBMCs, obtained before TCRalphabeta/CD19-depleted stem cell transplant. The origin of the receptors is a boy younger than two with Wiskott-Aldrich syndrome, due to receive a stem cell transplant.

The J gene is TRBJ2-2, the V gene TRBV28, with a possible D match to TRBD1 (6 bases). Germline V lookup: CDR1 MDHEN, CDR2 SYDVKM. The CDR3 sequence is 13 residues long. Trimming removed 7 bases from V and 1 base from J, with 7 bases in between. Here the CDR3 reads CASTTGNTGELFF. In nucleotides, the CDR3 is TGTGCCAGCACGACAGGGAACACCGGGGAGCTGTTTTTT.

The chain carries TRBV15 and TRBJ2-1; D possibly corresponds to TRBD1 (6 bases). Trimming cost V 1 base and J 6 bases, with 16 bases left between them. Germline CDR1 LNHNV, CDR2 YYDKDF (reference sequence). This CDR3 region has 16 residues. This chain's CDR3 is CATSRGSNRAFNEQFF. CDR3 coding DNA: TGTGCCACCAGCAGAGGTTCCAACAGGGCCTTCAATGAGCAGTTCTTC.

The chain employs TRBV4-2 and TRBJ2-7, with TRBD2 matching 16 bases. V trimming: 2 bases; J trimming: 3 bases; junction bases outside the gene matches: 10. This CDR3 has 19 residues. Looked up from germline, CDR1 is LGHNA and CDR2 is YNFKEQ. Here the CDR3 reads CASSQKAGLAGGPVYEQYF. The CDR3 DNA reads TGTGCCAGCAGCCAAAAAGCGGGACTAGCGGGAGGGCCGGTCTACGAGCAGTACTTC.

This clonotype was observed at least ten times. This chain connects TRBV20-1 to TRBJ2-3; 7 bases align to TRBD2. The CDR3 consists of 16 residues. CDR1 and CDR2 from the germline V gene are DFQATT and SNEGSKA (reference sequence). With V trimmed by 3 bases and J by 0 bases, 9 bases remained unmatched. CDR3 in amino acids: CSASKKASGSTDTQYF. The CDR3 DNA is TGCAGTGCTAGTAAAAAGGCTAGCGGAAGCACAGATACGCAGTATTTT.

The rearrangement uses TRBV29-1 and TRBJ2-7, with D unclear. Germline V gene lookup returns CDR1 SQVTM and CDR2 ANQGSEA. CDR3 length equals 12 residues. The V gene lost 4 bases and the J gene lost 0 bases, with 7 bases spanning the gap. For the CDR3, the DNA is TGCAGCGTTGCCCGCAGCTCCTACGAGCAGTACTTC. Residues: CSVARSSYEQYF.

This clonotype has just a few counts. The V gene is TRBV11-2, the J gene TRBJ2-2; TRBD2 aligns across 7 bases. Germline CDR1 and CDR2: SGHAT and FQNNGV. J lost 1 base, V lost 2 bases, and 7 bases had no gene match. CDR3 length equals 17 residues. The CDR3 protein is CASSLNVASGNTGELFF. The CDR3 bases are TGTGCCAGCAGCTTAAACGTAGCTAGCGGGAACACCGGGGAGCTGTTTTTT.

This clonotype turned up a few times. The rearrangement links TRBV11-3 to TRBJ2-1; D is uncertain. Germline loops: CDR1 SGHNT, CDR2 YENEEA. Between the trimmed V and J ends, which lost 1 base and 5 bases, there was a span of 9 bases. The CDR3 runs to 14 residues. DNA of the CDR3: TGTGCCAGCAGCTTAGGTCCCAACCACAATGAGCAGTTCTTC. This codes for CASSLGPNHNEQFF.

The gene calls are TRBV2 and TRBJ2-1; D uncertain. The CDR3 consists of 15 residues. The germline V gene has CDR1 SNHLY and CDR2 FYNNEI. V dropped 6 bases and J dropped 0 bases, with 12 bases sitting between them. CDR3 nucleotides: TGTGCCAGCAGACGGGCCCAGAGCTCCTACAATGAGCAGTTCTTC. Translation gives CASRRAQSSYNEQFF.

The chain uses TRBV20-1 and TRBJ2-1; 10 bases are shared with TRBD2. With 2 bases clipped from V and 0 bases from J, the junction kept 10 bases outside the gene matches. The CDR3 runs to 18 residues. Germline V lookup: CDR1 DFQATT, CDR2 SNEGSKA (reference sequence). CDR3 loop: CSARRLLAGVSSYNEQFF. In nucleotides, the CDR3 is TGCAGTGCTAGACGCCTTCTAGCGGGAGTCAGCTCCTACAATGAGCAGTTCTTC.

This clonotype was seen a handful of times. The chain links TRBV5-1 to TRBJ2-7; 7 bases match TRBD1. CDR1 and CDR2 (germline): SGHRS, YFSETQ. Unmatched junction bases numbered 10, after V lost 4 bases and J lost 6 bases. This CDR3 comprises 14 residues. CDR3 sequence: CASSTGLGGSEQYF. The CDR3 DNA follows: TGCGCCAGCAGCACCGGCCTAGGGGGCTCCGAGCAGTACTTC.

The chain carries TRBV20-1 and TRBJ2-6, with TRBD1 matching 8 bases. CDR3 length: 18 residues. From germline, CDR1 is DFQATT and CDR2 SNEGSKA (reference sequence). V gave up 1 base and J gave up 0 bases; unmatched junction bases: 8. CDR3 in DNA: TGCAGTGCTAGAGTCGGGAACAGGGGGACCTCTGGGGCCAACGTCCTGACTTTC. It translates to CSARVGNRGTSGANVLTF.

A few counts support this clonotype. This chain connects TRBV5-1 to TRBJ2-1, with 7 bases that match TRBD2. Germline-derived CDR1 and CDR2 are SGHRS and YFSETQ. With 0 bases clipped from V and 7 bases from J, the junction kept 10 bases outside the gene matches. The CDR3 length is 16 residues. The CDR3 DNA is TGCGCCAGCAGCTTGGGGCCCAGCGGGACTGGAAATGAGCAGTTCTTC. Translation gives CASSLGPSGTGNEQFF. Filled out from reference TRBV5-1 and TRBJ2-1, the complete variable domain reads KAGVTQTPRYLIKTRGQQVTLSCSPISGHRSVSWYQQTPGQGLQFLFEYFSETQRNKGNFPGRFSGRQFSNSRSEMNVSTLELGDSALYLCASSLGPSGTGNEQFFGPGTRLTVL.

The chain carries TRBV5-1 and TRBJ2-7; tentative D call: TRBD2 (6 bases). This CDR3 is built from 15 residues. V lost 0 bases and J 2 bases, leaving 12 bases between the germline ends. The germline V gene encodes CDR1 SGHRS and CDR2 YFSETQ. The CDR3 reads CASSLERALTYEQYF. The DNA of the CDR3 is TGCGCCAGCAGCTTGGAGCGGGCCCTTACCTACGAGCAGTACTTC.

The chain joins TRBV28 to TRBJ1-5; D not certain. This CDR3 spans 16 amino acids. CDR1 and CDR2 from the germline V gene are MDHEN and SYDVKM. Trimming took 1 base from V and 1 from J, leaving 11 bases between them. CDR3 nucleotide sequence: TGTGCCAGCAGTTTATCCCGTCCAGACAGCAATCAGCCCCAGCATTTT. Translated: CASSLSRPDSNQPQHF.

The chain joins TRBV20-1 to TRBJ2-7; D gene ambiguous. This CDR3 comprises 14 residues. The germline gives CDR1 DFQATT, CDR2 SNEGSKA (reference sequence). Trimming removed 0 bases from V and 2 bases from J, with 11 bases in between. The CDR3 reads CSARDLEDPYEQYF. The CDR3 bases are TGCAGTGCTAGAGATTTAGAGGACCCCTACGAGCAGTACTTC.